This T cell receptor (beta chain) was sequenced during a study of T cell responses to AZD1222 COVID-19 vaccine. Findings and caveats of the study: Spike-specific TCR breadth and depth were elevated following two AZD1222 doses.

The germline V and J ends were trimmed by 3 bases and 1 base, with 7 bases remaining between them. This CDR3 has 13 residues. Germline V gene sequence: CDR1 SGDLS, CDR2 YYNGEE. Only in-frame clones appear in the TCRdb table, and some are missing; sequencing was by immunoSEQ multiplex PCR. Of around 150,000 clones in the sample, 85% to 95% are singletons; the top ten hold 1.3%. A word on this clone: Its antigen is currently unknown.

The chain employs TRBV9 and TRBJ1-1; D is ambiguous. This TCR derives from an adult in good health. The sample in question was peripheral blood, obtained on day 0 of AZD1222 vaccination. CDR3 bases: TGTGCCAGCAGCGCCCACAGGAACACTGAAGCTTTCTTT. Amino acids: CASSAHRNTEAFF.